These 24 T cell receptor beta chains originate from one sample sequenced in a study of T cells in Graves' hyperthyroidism and ophthalmopathy. There were TCR beta CDR3 regions amplified from RNA transcripts. HTBI primers were the set used in a first-round RT-PCR of the TCR CDR3. One entry per CDR3 protein results from TCRdb running MiXCR on the multiplex PCR reads. This table holds hundreds of thousands of distinct CDR3 sequences, about 25% found once. The sequenced material came from blood. Receptors originate from a middle-aged man with Graves' hyperthyroidism that later progressed to Graves' ophthalmopathy.

This clonotype appeared many times. The genes are TRBV11-2 and TRBJ1-1, with unresolved D. The V and J ends lost 1 base and 1 base respectively, with 7 bases between them. This CDR3 comprises 14 residues. Germline V lookup: CDR1 SGHAT, CDR2 FQNNGV. The CDR3 region is CASSLVWGNTEAFF. In DNA form, the CDR3 reads TGTGCCAGCAGCTTAGTGTGGGGGAACACTGAAGCTTTCTTT.

This clonotype was seen at least ten times. This rearrangement joins TRBV20-1 to TRBJ2-7, with D perhaps matching TRBD1 or TRBD2 (5 bases each). The CDR3 spans 11 residues. Germline V lookup: CDR1 DFQATT, CDR2 SNEGSKA (reference sequence). Deletions cut 6 bases from V and 5 bases from J, with 11 bases between. CDR3 sequence reads: CSALRGDEQYF. CDR3 nucleotide sequence: TGCAGTGCCCTCCGGGGCGACGAGCAGTACTTC.

The count of this clonotype is one. The J gene is TRBJ2-5, the V gene TRBV30, with D maybe TRBD1 (5 bases). The CDR3 spans 14 residues. Germline V gives CDR1 GTSNPN, CDR2 SVGIG (reference sequence). Trimming shortened V by 2 bases and J by 3 bases, and 13 bases separated the two germline ends. The CDR3 nucleotides read TGTGCCTGGAGTCCGGGCAGGGTTGAAGAGACCCAGTACTTC. The encoded protein is CAWSPGRVEETQYF.

This clonotype was picked up many times. The rearrangement uses TRBV5-1 and TRBJ2-5; D not resolved. The CDR3 is 13 amino acids. The germline V gene has CDR1 SGHRS and CDR2 YFSETQ. The V end lost 4 bases, the J end lost 4 bases, and 11 bases lay between the germline ends. CDR3 nucleotide sequence: TGCGCCAGCAGCCCCCGACTCGGAGAGACCCAGTACTTC. It yields the protein CASSPRLGETQYF.

The rearrangement joins TRBV10-3 to TRBJ2-7, with 12 bases lining up with TRBD2. The CDR3 totals 15 residues. The germline V gene has CDR1 ENHRY and CDR2 SYGVKD. The V gene end was trimmed by 10 bases and the J gene end by 2 bases; junction bases not matched to a gene: 9. CDR3 coding DNA: TGTGCCACCTTAGCCCTAGCGGGAGGGCCCTACGAGCAGTACTTC. It is translated as CATLALAGGPYEQYF.

The J gene is TRBJ2-5, the V gene TRBV6-1; D is unresolved. CDR1 and CDR2 (germline): MNHNS, SASEGT. V lost 6 bases, J lost 2 bases, and 13 bases lay in between. This CDR3 is 14 amino acids long. This CDR3 reads CASRPAGQQETQYF. The CDR3 bases are TGTGCCAGCAGGCCCGCCGGGCAACAAGAGACCCAGTACTTC.

Many counts were recorded for this clonotype. Here the CDR3 DNA reads TGTGCCAGCAGTACAGACCAAGGATTCCCTGGGGCCAACGTCCTGACTTTC. Its protein is CASSTDQGFPGANVLTF. This chain connects TRBV28 to TRBJ2-6; D is uncertain. Between the trimmed V and J ends, which lost 5 bases and 2 bases, there was a span of 16 bases. The germline V gene has CDR1 MDHEN and CDR2 SYDVKM. The CDR3 sequence is 17 residues long.

This rearrangement joins TRBV9 to TRBJ2-2; a weak D match, TRBD2 (5 bases). Germline lookup yields CDR1 SGDLS and CDR2 YYNGEE. CDR3 length equals 15 residues. V gave up 4 bases and J gave up 3 bases, with 13 bases separating them. CDR3 sequence (DNA): TGTGCCAGCAGCCCCGGAGGAAGCTACACCGGGGAGCTGTTTTTT. Translation: CASSPGGSYTGELFF.

This clonotype was seen many times. At one boundary the junction diverges from the germline segment, which might be a read error. The rearrangement links TRBV29-1 to TRBJ2-2; 8 bases align to TRBD2. The germline CDR1 and CDR2 sequences are SQVTM and ANQGSEA. The CDR3 runs 15 residues. In DNA, the CDR3 is TGCAGCGTTGAAGCCCAGCGGGGGAACACCGGGGAGCTGTTCTTT. It yields the protein CSVEAQRGNTGELFF.

There are many counts of this clonotype. The V gene is TRBV30, the J gene TRBJ2-7, with D possibly TRBD1 on 6 matching bases. Looked up from germline, CDR1 is GTSNPN and CDR2 is SVGIG (reference sequence). The CDR3 covers 11 residues. Trimming removed 5 bases at V and 6 bases at J, with 11 bases between. CDR3 sequence reads: CAWAGQSEQYF. In DNA, the CDR3 is TGTGCCTGGGCCGGACAGTCCGAGCAGTACTTC. Together with reference TRBV30 and TRBJ2-7, the CDR3 gives the full variable domain: SQTIHQWPATLVQPVGSPLSLECTVEGTSNPNLYWYRQAAGRGLQLLFYSVGIGQISSEVPQNLSASRPQDRQFILSSKKLLLSDSGFYLCAWAGQSEQYFGPGTRLTVT.

V usage is TRBV7-3 and J usage is TRBJ2-2, with unresolved D. Germline assignment: CDR1 SGHTA and CDR2 FQGTGA. The V end was cut by 3 bases, the J end by 3 bases, with 8 bases between. The length of the CDR3 is 14 residues. For the CDR3, the DNA is TGTGCCAGCAGCTTTAGTCGGCACACCGGGGAGCTGTTTTTT. Translating gives CASSFSRHTGELFF.

This clonotype was observed many times. DNA of the CDR3: TGTGCCAGCAGTTTCGGTCGGAGCAATCAGCCCCAGCATTTT. Translation gives CASSFGRSNQPQHF. The rearrangement links TRBV28 to TRBJ1-5, with D hard to call. CDR1 is MDHEN and CDR2 is SYDVKM in the germline V gene. CDR3 length: 14 amino acids. V was trimmed by 3 bases and J by 1 base, leaving 7 bases between them.

Many counts were recorded for this clonotype. CDR3 sequence: CASSDLPERIQYF. In DNA form, the CDR3 reads TGTGCCAGCAGTGATCTGCCAGAAAGGATTCAGTACTTC. This chain connects TRBV2 to TRBJ2-4; no firm D call. The CDR3 contains 13 residues. V lost 3 bases, J lost 10 bases, and 13 bases lay in between. Per the germline V gene, CDR1 is SNHLY and CDR2 is FYNNEI.

The gene calls are TRBV2 and TRBJ2-7, with D uncertain. The germline V and J ends were trimmed by 5 bases and 7 bases, with 9 bases remaining between them. Per germline, CDR1 SNHLY and CDR2 FYNNEI. There are 11 residues in the CDR3. The CDR3 DNA reads TGTGCCAGCAGTACCCGTGATGAGCAGTACTTC. Translating it yields CASSTRDEQYF.

The gene calls are TRBV12-3 or TRBV12-4 and TRBJ1-2; D gene uncertain. V lost 1 base, J lost 3 bases, and 9 bases lay in between. The CDR3 length is 14 residues. DNA for the CDR3: TGTGCCAGCAGTTTAGGGTATTCCCACTATGGCTACACCTTC. This translates into CASSLGYSHYGYTF.

The genes are TRBV6-1 and TRBJ2-7, with D maybe TRBD1 (6 bases). V was clipped by 5 bases and J by 2 bases, with 13 bases between them. CDR1 and CDR2 (germline): MNHNS, SASEGT. This CDR3 has 14 amino acids. The chain's CDR3 is CASSPRGGAYEQYF. CDR3 nucleotide sequence: TGTGCCAGCAGTCCCAGGGGCGGAGCCTACGAGCAGTACTTC.

This clonotype was seen ten or more times. The rearrangement links TRBV6-1 to TRBJ2-2; D remains ambiguous. CDR1 MNHNS and CDR2 SASEGT come from the germline V gene. CDR3 length: 14 amino acids. Trimming stripped 6 bases from V and 6 bases from J, with 14 bases between. The CDR3 spells CASRTEPFSGELFF. Here the CDR3 DNA reads TGTGCCAGCAGAACCGAGCCTTTCTCCGGGGAGCTGTTTTTT.

The chain links TRBV11-2 to TRBJ1-4; D gene uncertain. The ends were cut back, 1 base at V and 4 bases at J, with 10 bases in the middle. The CDR3 has 15 residues. Germline assignment: CDR1 SGHAT and CDR2 FQNNGV. CDR3 amino acids: CASSLGRVLNEKLFF. The CDR3 DNA reads TGTGCCAGCAGCTTAGGTCGGGTCCTTAATGAAAAACTGTTTTTT.

In its sample, this clonotype was seen many times. CDR3 sequence: CASSVGPYTETQYF. The CDR3 nucleotides are TGTGCCAGCAGTGTGGGTCCTTACACGGAGACCCAGTACTTC. The V gene is TRBV11-2, the J gene TRBJ2-5, with unresolved D. Germline CDR1 and CDR2: SGHAT and FQNNGV. This CDR3 region has 14 residues. Deletions cut 6 bases from V and 5 bases from J, with 16 bases between.

V gene TRBV10-1 combines with J gene TRBJ1-5; D uncertain. The CDR3 length is 10 residues. V lost 8 bases and J 11 bases, leaving 10 bases between the germline ends. Germline loops: CDR1 WNHNN, CDR2 SYGVQD (reference sequence). The CDR3 is CASPPEAQHF. The CDR3 nucleotides are TGCGCCAGCCCACCGGAGGCCCAGCATTTT.

The J gene is TRBJ2-7, the V gene TRBV13, with 8 bases that match TRBD2. The CDR3 runs to 14 residues. From germline, CDR1 is PRHDT and CDR2 FYEKMQ (reference sequence). Trimming cost V 5 bases and J 4 bases; bases outside gene matches: 7. Here the CDR3 reads CASSPGGRRYEQYF. Written as DNA, the CDR3 is TGTGCCAGCAGCCCGGGAGGGAGGCGATACGAGCAGTACTTC.

This clonotype has ten or more counts. Compared with germline, one end of the junction differs, possibly owing to a read error. This chain connects TRBV19 to TRBJ2-7; 7 bases agree with TRBD1. Germline assignment: CDR1 LNHDA and CDR2 SQIVND (reference sequence). The CDR3 has 15 amino acids. CDR3 DNA: TGTGCTAGTAGTATCGGACAGGCGCCCTCCTACGAGCAGTACTTC. Protein sequence: CASSIGQAPSYEQYF.

The V gene is TRBV18, the J gene TRBJ1-4, with D possibly being TRBD1 (6 bases). The CDR3 sequence is 14 residues long. CDR1 is KGHSH and CDR2 is LQKENI in the germline V gene. Trimming stripped 6 bases from V and 7 bases from J, with 15 bases between. The CDR3 loop is CASSQQGFGEKLFF. CDR3 bases: TGTGCCAGCTCTCAGCAGGGGTTTGGTGAAAAACTGTTTTTT.

At least ten counts were recorded for this clonotype. This chain joins TRBV5-6 and TRBJ2-2, with 11 bases fitting TRBD2. Germline V lookup: CDR1 SGHDT, CDR2 YYEEEE. V lost 4 bases, J lost 5 bases, and 7 bases stayed unmatched. The CDR3 spans 16 residues. The CDR3 sequence is CASSPTSGIDTGELFF. The CDR3 nucleotides are TGTGCCAGCAGCCCGACTAGCGGGATAGATACCGGGGAGCTGTTTTTT.